The rows below give T cell receptor gamma chains drawn from one sample of a study of Vδ1+ human thymocytes. TCRdb re-called the multiplex PCR reads through CATT. The table records about 27,000 gamma-chain clones, around 18% of them present only once. The sequenced sample was Vdelta1+ gamma-delta thymocytes from the thymus. The receptors derive from a boy younger than two who had congenital heart surgery. Both conserved end residues are part of each CDR3.

v_gene: TRGV9
j_gene: TRGJP
CDR3aa: CALWEAKKLGKKIKVF

v_gene: TRGV5
j_gene: TRGJ1/TRGJ2
CDR3aa: CATWDYNYKKLF

v_gene: TRGV5
j_gene: TRGJ1/TRGJ2
CDR3aa: CATWDGRRNYYKKLF

v_gene: TRGV4
j_gene: TRGJ1/TRGJ2
CDR3aa: CATWDGPSYKKLF

v_gene: TRGV4
j_gene: TRGJ1/TRGJ2
CDR3aa: CATWVYGNDYKKLF

v_gene: TRGV3
j_gene: TRGJP2
CDR3aa: CATWDRPRAYSSDWIKTF

v_gene: TRGV9
j_gene: TRGJ1/TRGJ2
CDR3aa: CALWEANKKLF

v_gene: TRGV8
j_gene: TRGJP2
CDR3aa: CATWAPDWIKTF

v_gene: TRGV5
j_gene: TRGJ1/TRGJ2
CDR3aa: CATWDRLANYYKKLF

v_gene: TRGV2
j_gene: TRGJ1/TRGJ2
CDR3aa: CATWDDAFYKKLF

v_gene: TRGV5
j_gene: TRGJ1/TRGJ2
CDR3aa: CATWDRPECYKKLF

v_gene: TRGV9
j_gene: TRGJP
CDR3aa: CALWEGELGKKIKVF

v_gene: TRGV9
j_gene: TRGJ1/TRGJ2
CDR3aa: CALWEVRNYYKKLF

v_gene: TRGV4
j_gene: TRGJ1/TRGJ2
CDR3aa: CATWDADWRFYYKKLF

v_gene: TRGV3
j_gene: TRGJ1/TRGJ2
CDR3aa: CATWDSGGVLF

v_gene: TRGV5
j_gene: TRGJ1/TRGJ2
CDR3aa: CATWDRPVYYKKLF

v_gene: TRGV4
j_gene: TRGJ1/TRGJ2
CDR3aa: CATWDGPGVDKKLF

v_gene: TRGV3
j_gene: TRGJ1/TRGJ2
CDR3aa: CATWDGTTNYYKKLF

v_gene: TRGV9
j_gene: TRGJP1
CDR3aa: CALWEVGRFKIF

v_gene: TRGV4
j_gene: TRGJ1/TRGJ2
CDR3aa: CATWDGRLGLFYKKLF

v_gene: TRGV5
j_gene: TRGJ1/TRGJ2
CDR3aa: CATWDRFSGYKKLF

v_gene: TRGV5
j_gene: TRGJ1/TRGJ2
CDR3aa: CATWDRPPYYYKKLF

v_gene: TRGV4
j_gene: TRGJ1/TRGJ2
CDR3aa: CATWERFYYKKLF

v_gene: TRGV4
j_gene: TRGJ1/TRGJ2
CDR3aa: CATWDGPRDIEKLF

v_gene: TRGV9
j_gene: TRGJ1/TRGJ2
CDR3aa: CALWEVLQDYKKLF